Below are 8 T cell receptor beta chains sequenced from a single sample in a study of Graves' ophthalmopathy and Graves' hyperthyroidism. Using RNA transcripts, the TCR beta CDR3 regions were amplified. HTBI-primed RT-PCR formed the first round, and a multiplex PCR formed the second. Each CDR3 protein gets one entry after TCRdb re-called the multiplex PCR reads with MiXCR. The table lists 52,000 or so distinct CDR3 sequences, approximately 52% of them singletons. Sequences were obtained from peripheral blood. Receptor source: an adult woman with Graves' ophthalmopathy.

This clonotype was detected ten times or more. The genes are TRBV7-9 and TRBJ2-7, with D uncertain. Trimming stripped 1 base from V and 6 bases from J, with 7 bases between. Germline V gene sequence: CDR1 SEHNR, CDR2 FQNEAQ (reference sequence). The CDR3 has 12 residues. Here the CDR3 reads CASSLGVREQYF. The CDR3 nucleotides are TGTGCCAGCAGCTTAGGAGTTCGCGAGCAGTACTTC.

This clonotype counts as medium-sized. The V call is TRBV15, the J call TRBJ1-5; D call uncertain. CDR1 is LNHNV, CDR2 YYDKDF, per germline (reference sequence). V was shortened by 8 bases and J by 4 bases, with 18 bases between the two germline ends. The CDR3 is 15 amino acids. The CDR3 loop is CATGETHSENQPQHF. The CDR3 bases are TGTGCCACCGGGGAGACACACTCAGAGAATCAGCCCCAGCATTTT.

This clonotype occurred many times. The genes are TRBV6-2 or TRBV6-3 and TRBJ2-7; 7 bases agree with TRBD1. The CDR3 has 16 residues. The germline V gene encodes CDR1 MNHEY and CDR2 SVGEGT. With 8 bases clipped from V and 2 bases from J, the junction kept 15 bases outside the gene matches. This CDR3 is CASVTGLQGTAYEQYF. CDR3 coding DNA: TGTGCCAGCGTAACCGGGCTACAGGGGACCGCCTACGAGCAGTACTTC.

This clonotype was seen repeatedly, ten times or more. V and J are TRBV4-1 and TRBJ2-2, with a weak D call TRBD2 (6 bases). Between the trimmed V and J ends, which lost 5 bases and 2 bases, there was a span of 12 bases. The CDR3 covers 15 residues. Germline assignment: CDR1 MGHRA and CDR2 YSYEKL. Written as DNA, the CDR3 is TGCGCCAGCAGCTCCATTAGCGGAAACACCGGGGAGCTGTTTTTT. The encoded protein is CASSSISGNTGELFF.

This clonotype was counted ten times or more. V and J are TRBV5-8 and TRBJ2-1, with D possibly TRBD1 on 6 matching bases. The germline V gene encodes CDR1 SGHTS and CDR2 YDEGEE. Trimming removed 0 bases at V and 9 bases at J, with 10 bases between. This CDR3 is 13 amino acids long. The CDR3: CASSLDRVAEQFF. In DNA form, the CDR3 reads TGTGCCAGCAGCTTGGACAGGGTGGCTGAGCAGTTCTTC.

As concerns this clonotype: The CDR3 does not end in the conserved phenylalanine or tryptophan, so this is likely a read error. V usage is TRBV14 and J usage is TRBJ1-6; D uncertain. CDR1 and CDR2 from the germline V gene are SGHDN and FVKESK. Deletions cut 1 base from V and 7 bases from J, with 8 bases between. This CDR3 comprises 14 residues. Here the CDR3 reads CASSQAASNSPLHL. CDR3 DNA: TGTGCCAGCAGCCAAGCTGCCAGCAATTCACCCCTCCACCTT.

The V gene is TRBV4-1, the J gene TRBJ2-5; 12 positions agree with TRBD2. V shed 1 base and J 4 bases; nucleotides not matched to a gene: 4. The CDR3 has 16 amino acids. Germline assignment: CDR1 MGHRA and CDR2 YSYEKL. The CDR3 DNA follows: TGCGCCAGCAGCCAAGGCCGACTAGCGGGAGTAGAGACCCAGTACTTC. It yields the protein CASSQGRLAGVETQYF.

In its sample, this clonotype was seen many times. CDR3 sequence (DNA): TGCAGTGCTATACTTTCGGGGTCCTCCTACAATGAGCAGTTCTTC. The encoded protein is CSAILSGSSYNEQFF. The chain carries TRBV20-1 and TRBJ2-1; maybe TRBD2 (5 bases). The CDR3 is made up of 15 amino acids. Germline V lookup: CDR1 DFQATT, CDR2 SNEGSKA (reference sequence). Trimming removed 4 bases from V and 0 bases from J, with 13 bases in between.